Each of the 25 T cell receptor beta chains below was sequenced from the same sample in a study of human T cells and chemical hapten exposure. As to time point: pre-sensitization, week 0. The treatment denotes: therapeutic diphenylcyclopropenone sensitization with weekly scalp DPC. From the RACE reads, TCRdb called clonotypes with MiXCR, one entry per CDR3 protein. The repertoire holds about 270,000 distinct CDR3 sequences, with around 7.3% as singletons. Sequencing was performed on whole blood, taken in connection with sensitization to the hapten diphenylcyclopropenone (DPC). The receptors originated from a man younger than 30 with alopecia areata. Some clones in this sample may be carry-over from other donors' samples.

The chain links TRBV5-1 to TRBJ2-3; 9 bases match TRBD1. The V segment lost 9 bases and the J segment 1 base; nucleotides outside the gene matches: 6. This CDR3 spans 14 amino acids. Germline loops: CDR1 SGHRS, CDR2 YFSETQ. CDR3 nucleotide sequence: TGCGCCACCAGGGGACAGGGTGGCACAGATACGCAGTATTTT. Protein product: CATRGQGGTDTQYF.

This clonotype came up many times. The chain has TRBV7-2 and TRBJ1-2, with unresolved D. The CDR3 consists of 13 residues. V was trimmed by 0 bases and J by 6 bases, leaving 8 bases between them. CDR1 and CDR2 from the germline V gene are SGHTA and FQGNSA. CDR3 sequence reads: CASSLAGANGYTF. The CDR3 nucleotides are TGTGCCAGCAGCTTAGCAGGTGCCAATGGCTACACCTTC.

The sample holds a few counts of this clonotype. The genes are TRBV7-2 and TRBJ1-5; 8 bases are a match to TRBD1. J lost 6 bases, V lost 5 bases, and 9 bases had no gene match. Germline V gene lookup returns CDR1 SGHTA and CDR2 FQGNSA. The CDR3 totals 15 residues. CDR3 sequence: CASSATGEEGQPQHF. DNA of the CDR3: TGTGCCAGCAGCGCGACAGGGGAAGAGGGTCAGCCCCAGCATTTT.

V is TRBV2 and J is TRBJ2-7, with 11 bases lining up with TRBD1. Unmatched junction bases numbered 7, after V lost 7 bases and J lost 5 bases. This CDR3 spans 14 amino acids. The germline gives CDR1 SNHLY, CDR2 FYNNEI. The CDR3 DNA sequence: TGTGCCAGCACCGAACCGGGACAGGGGGACGAGCAGTACGTC. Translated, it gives CASTEPGQGDEQYV.

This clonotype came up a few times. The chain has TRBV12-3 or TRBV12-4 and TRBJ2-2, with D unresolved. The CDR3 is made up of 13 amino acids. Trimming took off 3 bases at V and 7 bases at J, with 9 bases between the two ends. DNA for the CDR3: TGTGCCAGCAGTTTCGGATGGTACGGGGAGCTGTTTTTT. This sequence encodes CASSFGWYGELFF.

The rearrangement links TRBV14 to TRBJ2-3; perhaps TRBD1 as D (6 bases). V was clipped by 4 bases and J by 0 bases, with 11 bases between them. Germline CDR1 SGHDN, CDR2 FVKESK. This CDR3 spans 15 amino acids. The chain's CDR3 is CASSLWDTSTDTQYF. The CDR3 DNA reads TGTGCCAGCAGCCTATGGGACACCAGCACAGATACGCAGTATTTT.

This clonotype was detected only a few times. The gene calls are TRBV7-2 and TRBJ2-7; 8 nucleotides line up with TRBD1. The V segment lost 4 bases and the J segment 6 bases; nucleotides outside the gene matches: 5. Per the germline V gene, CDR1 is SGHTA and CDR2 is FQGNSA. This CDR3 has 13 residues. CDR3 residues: CASSSDRGGEQYF. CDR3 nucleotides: TGTGCCAGCAGCTCCGACAGGGGAGGCGAGCAGTACTTC.

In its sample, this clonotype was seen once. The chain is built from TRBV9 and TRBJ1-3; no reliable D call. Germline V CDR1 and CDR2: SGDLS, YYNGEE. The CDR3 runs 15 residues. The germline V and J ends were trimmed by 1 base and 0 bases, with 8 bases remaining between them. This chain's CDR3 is CASSVRPSSGNTIYF. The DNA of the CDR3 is TGTGCCAGCAGCGTAAGGCCCAGCTCTGGAAACACCATATATTTT.

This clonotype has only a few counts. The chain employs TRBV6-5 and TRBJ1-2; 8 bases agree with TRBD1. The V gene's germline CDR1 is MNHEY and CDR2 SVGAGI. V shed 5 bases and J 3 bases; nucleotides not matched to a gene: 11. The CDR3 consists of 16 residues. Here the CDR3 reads CASSGAGQENDYGYTF. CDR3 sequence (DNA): TGTGCCAGCAGTGGTGCGGGACAGGAAAATGACTATGGCTACACCTTC.

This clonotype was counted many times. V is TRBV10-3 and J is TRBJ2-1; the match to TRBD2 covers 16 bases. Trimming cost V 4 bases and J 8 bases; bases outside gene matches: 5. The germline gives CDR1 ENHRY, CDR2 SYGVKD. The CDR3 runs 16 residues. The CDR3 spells CAISAPGLAGGHEQFF. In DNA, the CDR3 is TGTGCCATCAGTGCGCCGGGACTAGCGGGGGGGCATGAGCAGTTCTTC.

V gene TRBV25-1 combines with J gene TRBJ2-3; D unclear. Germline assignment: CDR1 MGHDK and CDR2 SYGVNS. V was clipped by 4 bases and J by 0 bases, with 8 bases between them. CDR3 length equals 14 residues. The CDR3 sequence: CASSARPSTDTQYF. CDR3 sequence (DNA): TGTGCCAGCAGTGCACGGCCCAGCACAGATACGCAGTATTTT.

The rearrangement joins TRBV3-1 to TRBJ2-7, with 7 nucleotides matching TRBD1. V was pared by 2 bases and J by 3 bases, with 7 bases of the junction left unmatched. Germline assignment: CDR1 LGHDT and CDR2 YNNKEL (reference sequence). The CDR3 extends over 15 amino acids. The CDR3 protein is CASSQYRNRGYEQYF. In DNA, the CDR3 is TGTGCCAGCAGCCAATATCGGAACAGGGGCTACGAGCAGTACTTC.

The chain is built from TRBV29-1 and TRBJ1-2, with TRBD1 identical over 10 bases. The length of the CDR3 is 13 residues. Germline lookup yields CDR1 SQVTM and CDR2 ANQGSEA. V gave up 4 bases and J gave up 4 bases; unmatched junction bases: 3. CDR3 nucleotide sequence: TGCAGCGTTGTGGGACAGGGGACCTATGGCTACACCTTC. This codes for CSVVGQGTYGYTF.

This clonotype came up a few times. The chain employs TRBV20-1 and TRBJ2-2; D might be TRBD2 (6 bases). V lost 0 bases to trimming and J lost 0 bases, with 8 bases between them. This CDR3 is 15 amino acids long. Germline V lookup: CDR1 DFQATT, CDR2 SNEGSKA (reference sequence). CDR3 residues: CSARDREANTGELFF. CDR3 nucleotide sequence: TGCAGTGCTAGAGACAGGGAGGCGAACACCGGGGAGCTGTTTTTT.

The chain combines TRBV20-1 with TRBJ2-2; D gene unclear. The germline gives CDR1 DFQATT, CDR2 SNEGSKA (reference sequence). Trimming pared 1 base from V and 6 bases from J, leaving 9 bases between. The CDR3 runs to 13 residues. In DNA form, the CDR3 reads TGCAGTGCTAGAGGTTCGCTGTCCGGGGAGCTGTTTTTT. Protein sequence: CSARGSLSGELFF.

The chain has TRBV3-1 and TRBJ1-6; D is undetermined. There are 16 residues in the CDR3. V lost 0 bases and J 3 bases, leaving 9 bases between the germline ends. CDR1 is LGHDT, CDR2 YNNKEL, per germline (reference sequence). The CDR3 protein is CASSQDPRGYNSPLHF. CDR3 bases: TGTGCCAGCAGCCAAGACCCCCGGGGCTATAATTCACCCCTCCACTTT.

Here the CDR3 DNA reads TGTGCAAGCAGGGGCGTCCTCTCCTACGAGCAGTACTTC. It encodes CASRGVLSYEQYF. The chain has TRBV10-3 and TRBJ2-7; tentative D call: TRBD1 (6 bases). Germline values: CDR1 ENHRY, CDR2 SYGVKD. The CDR3 runs 13 residues.

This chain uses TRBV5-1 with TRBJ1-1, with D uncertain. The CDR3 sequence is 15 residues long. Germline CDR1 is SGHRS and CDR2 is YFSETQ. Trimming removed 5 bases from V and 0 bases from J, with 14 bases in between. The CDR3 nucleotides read TGCGCCAGCAGTGGTGGTGGGATCTTGAACACTGAAGCTTTCTTT. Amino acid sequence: CASSGGGILNTEAFF.

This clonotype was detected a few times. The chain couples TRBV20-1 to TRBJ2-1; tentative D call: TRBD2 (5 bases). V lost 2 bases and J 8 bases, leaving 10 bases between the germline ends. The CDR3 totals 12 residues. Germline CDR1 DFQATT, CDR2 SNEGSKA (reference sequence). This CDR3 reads CSARRTAYEQFF. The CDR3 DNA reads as TGCAGTGCTAGAAGGACTGCGTATGAGCAGTTCTTC.

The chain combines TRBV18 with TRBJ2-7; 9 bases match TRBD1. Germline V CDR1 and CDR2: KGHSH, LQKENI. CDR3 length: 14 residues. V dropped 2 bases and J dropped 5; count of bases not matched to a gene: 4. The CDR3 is CASSPGTGPNEQYV. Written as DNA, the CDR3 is TGTGCCAGCTCACCAGGGACAGGGCCCAACGAGCAGTACGTC.

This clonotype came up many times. The chain's CDR3 is CASSILIEKLFF. The CDR3 region has the DNA TGTGCCAGCAGCATCCTGATTGAAAAACTGTTTTTT. The chain employs TRBV7-9 and TRBJ1-4, with D hard to call. V was pared by 5 bases and J by 7 bases, with 8 bases between. CDR1 is SEHNR and CDR2 is FQNEAQ in the germline V gene (reference sequence). This CDR3 is built from 12 residues. Full variable domain (remainder filled in from reference TRBV7-9 and TRBJ1-4): DTGVSQNPRHKITKRGQNVTFRCDPISEHNRLYWYRQTLGQGPEFLTYFQNEAQLEKSRLLSDRFSAERPKGSFSTLEIQRTEQGDSAMYLCASSILIEKLFFGSGTQLSVL.

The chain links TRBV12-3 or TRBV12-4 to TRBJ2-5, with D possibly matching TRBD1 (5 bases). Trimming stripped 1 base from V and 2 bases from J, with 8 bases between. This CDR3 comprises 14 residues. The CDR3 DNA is TGTGCCAGCAGTTTAGGGGGCAGACAAGAGACCCAGTACTTC. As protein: CASSLGGRQETQYF.

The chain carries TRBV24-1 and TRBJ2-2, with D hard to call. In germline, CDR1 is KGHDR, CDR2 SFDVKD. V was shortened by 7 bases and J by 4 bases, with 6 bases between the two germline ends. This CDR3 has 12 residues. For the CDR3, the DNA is TGTGCCACCAGCCGGAGCACCGGGGAGCTGTTTTTT. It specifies CATSRSTGELFF.

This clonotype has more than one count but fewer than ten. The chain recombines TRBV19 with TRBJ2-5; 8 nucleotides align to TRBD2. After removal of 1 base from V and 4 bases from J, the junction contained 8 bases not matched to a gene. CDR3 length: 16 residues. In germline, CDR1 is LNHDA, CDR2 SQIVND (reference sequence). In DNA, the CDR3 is TGTGCCAGTAGTATAGGTCCCGGGGGGGCGAGAGAGACCCAGTACTTC. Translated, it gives CASSIGPGGARETQYF.

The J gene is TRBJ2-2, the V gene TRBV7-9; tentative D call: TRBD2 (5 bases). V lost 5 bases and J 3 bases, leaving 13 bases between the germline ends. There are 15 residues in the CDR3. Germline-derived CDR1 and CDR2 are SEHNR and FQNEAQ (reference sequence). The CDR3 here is CASSPRTAYTGELFF. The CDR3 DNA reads TGTGCCAGCAGCCCAAGGACTGCCTACACCGGGGAGCTGTTTTTT.